This record looks at one T cell receptor beta chain sequence and its context. The CDR3 is 11 residues long. CDR1 and CDR2 from the germline V gene are MNHNS and SASEGT. V shed 8 bases and J shed 4 bases, with 9 bases lying between them. This entry comes from a study of vaccination and CD4 T cells after COVID-19. At the level of the study: SARS-CoV-2 PCR on nasal swabs had been positive for the convalescent patients; fewer than 10 were mild and one was severe. Post-COVID samples had a sampling time that fell a median approximately 93 days after diagnosis (range 35 to 161).

Time point denoted: late sampling 161 to 241 days after vaccination in three convalescent patients. TCRdb reanalysed the PCR reads using MiXCR and keeps one entry per CDR3 protein. The data hold some 28,000 distinct CDR3 sequences, with roughly 50% observed a single time. The TCR sequence derives from a human donor who had recovered from COVID-19. This chain connects TRBV6-1 to TRBJ2-7; D gene unclear. This sample comprised CD4+ T cells from blood, obtained about 7 months after SARS-CoV-2 vaccination. This chain's CDR3 is CASHDKYEQYF. CDR3 nucleotide sequence: TGTGCCAGCCATGATAAGTACGAGCAGTACTTC.